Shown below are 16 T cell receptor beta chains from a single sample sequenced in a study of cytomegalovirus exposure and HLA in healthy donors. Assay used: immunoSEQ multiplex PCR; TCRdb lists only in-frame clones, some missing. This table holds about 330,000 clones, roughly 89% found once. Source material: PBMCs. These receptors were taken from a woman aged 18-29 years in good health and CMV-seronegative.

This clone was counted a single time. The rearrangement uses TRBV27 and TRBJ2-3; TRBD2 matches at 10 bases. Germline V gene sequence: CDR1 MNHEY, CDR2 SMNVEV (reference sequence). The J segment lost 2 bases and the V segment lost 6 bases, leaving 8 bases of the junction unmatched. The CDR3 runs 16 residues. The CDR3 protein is CASRLGTSEVTDTQYF. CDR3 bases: TGTGCCAGCAGGCTCGGGACTAGCGAGGTCACAGATACGCAGTATTTT.

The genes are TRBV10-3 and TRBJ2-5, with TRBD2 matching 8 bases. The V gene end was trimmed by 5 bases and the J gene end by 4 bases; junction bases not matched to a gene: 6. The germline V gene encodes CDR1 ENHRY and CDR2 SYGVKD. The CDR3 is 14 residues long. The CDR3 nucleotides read TGTGCCATCAGTAGCGGGAGAGGGGGAGAGACCCAGTACTTC. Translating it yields CAISSGRGGETQYF.

The CDR3 loop reads CASSISEWDRGTDTQYF. In nucleotides, the CDR3 is TGTGCCAGCAGCATCTCCGAATGGGACAGGGGAACAGATACGCAGTATTTT. The chain is built from TRBV7-9 and TRBJ2-3, with 10 nucleotides matching TRBD1. Trimming removed 5 bases from V and 3 bases from J; junction bases left unmatched: 11. Germline assignment: CDR1 SEHNR and CDR2 FQNEAQ (reference sequence). The length of the CDR3 is 17 residues.

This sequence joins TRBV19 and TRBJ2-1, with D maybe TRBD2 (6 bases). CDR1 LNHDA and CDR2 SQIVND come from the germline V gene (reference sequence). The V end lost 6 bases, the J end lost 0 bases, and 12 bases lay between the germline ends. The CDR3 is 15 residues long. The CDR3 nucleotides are TGTGCCAGTAGGGGTAGCGGAAGCTCCTACAATGAGCAGTTCTTC. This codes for CASRGSGSSYNEQFF.

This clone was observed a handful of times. CDR3 residues: CASSPPGLVVHEQYF. The CDR3 bases are TGTGCCAGCAGTCCTCCGGGACTAGTGGTTCACGAGCAGTACTTC. V usage is TRBV27 and J usage is TRBJ2-7, with 8 bases matching TRBD2. CDR1 MNHEY and CDR2 SMNVEV come from the germline V gene (reference sequence). The CDR3 is made up of 15 amino acids. J was trimmed by 5 bases and V by 5 bases; bases with no gene match: 11.

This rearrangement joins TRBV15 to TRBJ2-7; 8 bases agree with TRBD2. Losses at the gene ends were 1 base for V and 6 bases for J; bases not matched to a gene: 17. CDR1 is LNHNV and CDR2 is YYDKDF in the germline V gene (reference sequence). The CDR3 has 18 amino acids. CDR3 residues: CATSRASYGTLGLGEQYF. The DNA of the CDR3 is TGTGCCACCAGCAGAGCGTCGTATGGGACCTTGGGACTAGGCGAGCAGTACTTC.

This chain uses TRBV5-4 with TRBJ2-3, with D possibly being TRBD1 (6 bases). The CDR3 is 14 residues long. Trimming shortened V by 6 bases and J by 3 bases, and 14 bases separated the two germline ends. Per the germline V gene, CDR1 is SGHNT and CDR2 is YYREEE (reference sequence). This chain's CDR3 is CASTNGGGTDTQYF. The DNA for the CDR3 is TGTGCCAGCACCAATGGGGGCGGGACAGATACGCAGTATTTT. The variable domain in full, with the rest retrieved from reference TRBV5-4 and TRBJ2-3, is ETGVTQSPTHLIKTRGQQVTLRCSSQSGHNTVSWYQQALGQGPQFIFQYYREEENGRGNFPPRFSGLQFPNYSSELNVNALELDDSALYLCASTNGGGTDTQYFGPGTRLTVL.

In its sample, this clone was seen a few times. In DNA form, the CDR3 reads TGTGCCAGCGAACGGGAGGGCACTGAAGCTTTCTTT. Translated: CASEREGTEAFF. The V call is TRBV11-2, the J call TRBJ1-1; D uncertain. V lost 8 bases and J lost 4, with 11 bases in between. Germline-derived CDR1 and CDR2 are SGHAT and FQNNGV. The CDR3 has 12 amino acids.

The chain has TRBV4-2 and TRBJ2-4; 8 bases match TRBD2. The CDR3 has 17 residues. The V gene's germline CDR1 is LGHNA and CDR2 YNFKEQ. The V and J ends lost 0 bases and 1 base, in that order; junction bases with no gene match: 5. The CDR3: CASSQDQAGAAKNIQYF. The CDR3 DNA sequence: TGTGCCAGCAGCCAAGATCAAGCGGGAGCTGCCAAAAACATTCAGTACTTC.

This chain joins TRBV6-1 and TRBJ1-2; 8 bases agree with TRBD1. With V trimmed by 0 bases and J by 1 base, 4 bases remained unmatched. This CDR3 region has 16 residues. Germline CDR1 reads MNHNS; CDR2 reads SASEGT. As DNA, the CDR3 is TGTGCCAGCAGTGAAGCGGACAGGGAAGATAACTATGGCTACACCTTC. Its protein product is CASSEADREDNYGYTF.

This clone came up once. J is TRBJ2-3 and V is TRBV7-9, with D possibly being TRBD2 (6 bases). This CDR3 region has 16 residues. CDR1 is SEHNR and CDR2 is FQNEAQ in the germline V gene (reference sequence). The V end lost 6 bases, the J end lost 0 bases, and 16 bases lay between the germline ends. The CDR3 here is CASRTFSGDSTDTQYF. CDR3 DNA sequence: TGTGCCAGCAGGACTTTTAGCGGCGACAGCACAGATACGCAGTATTTT.

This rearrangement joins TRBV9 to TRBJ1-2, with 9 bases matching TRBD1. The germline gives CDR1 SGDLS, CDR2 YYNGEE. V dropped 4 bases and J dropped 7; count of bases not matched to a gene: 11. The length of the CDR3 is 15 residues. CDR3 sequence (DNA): TGTGCCAGCAGCTCCTCCGGGACAGGGTATAGTGGCTACACCTTC. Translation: CASSSSGTGYSGYTF.

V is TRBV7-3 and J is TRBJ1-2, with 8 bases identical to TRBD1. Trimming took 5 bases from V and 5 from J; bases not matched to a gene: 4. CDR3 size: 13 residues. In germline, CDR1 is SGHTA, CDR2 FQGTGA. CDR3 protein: CASSPGTGYGYTF. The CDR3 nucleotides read TGTGCCAGCAGCCCCGGGACAGGTTATGGCTACACCTTC.

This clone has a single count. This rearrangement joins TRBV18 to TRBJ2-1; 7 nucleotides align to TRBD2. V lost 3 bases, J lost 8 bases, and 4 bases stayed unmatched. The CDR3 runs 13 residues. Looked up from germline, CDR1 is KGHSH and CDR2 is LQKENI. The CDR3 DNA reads TGTGCCAGCTCACCGCCGGCGGGGGATGAGCAGTTCTTC. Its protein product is CASSPPAGDEQFF.

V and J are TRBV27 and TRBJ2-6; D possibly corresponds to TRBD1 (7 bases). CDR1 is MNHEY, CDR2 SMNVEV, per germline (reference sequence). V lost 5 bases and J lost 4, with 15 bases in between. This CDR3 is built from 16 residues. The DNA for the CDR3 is TGTGCCAGCAGTCTCAGGGGGGCCTCCGGGGCCAACGTCCTGACTTTC. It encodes CASSLRGASGANVLTF.

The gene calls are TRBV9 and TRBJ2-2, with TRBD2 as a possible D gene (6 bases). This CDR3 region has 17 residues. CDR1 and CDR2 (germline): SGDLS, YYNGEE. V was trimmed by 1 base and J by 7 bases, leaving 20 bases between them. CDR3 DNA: TGTGCCAGCAGCGTACGGGACTCTCCCAACCTCGACGGGGAGCTGTTTTTT. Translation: CASSVRDSPNLDGELFF.